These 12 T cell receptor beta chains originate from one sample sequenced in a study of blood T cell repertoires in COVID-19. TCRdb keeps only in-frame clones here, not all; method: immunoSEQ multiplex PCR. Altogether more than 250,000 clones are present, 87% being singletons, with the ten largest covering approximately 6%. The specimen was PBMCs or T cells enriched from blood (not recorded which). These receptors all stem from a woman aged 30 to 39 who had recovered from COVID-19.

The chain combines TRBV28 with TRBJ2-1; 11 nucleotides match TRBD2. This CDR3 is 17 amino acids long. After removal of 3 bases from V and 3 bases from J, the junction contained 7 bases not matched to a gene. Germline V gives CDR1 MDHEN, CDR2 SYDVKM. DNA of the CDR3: TGTGCCAGCAGTTTTAATCTAGCGGGGGGATACTACAATGAGCAGTTCTTC. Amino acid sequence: CASSFNLAGGYYNEQFF.

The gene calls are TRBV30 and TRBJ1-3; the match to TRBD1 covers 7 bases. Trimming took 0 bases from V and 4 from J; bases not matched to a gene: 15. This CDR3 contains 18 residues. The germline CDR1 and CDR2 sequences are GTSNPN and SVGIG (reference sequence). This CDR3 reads CAWSVKGGAQMSGNTIYF. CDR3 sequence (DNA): TGTGCCTGGAGTGTGAAAGGGGGCGCCCAGATGTCAGGAAACACCATATATTTT.

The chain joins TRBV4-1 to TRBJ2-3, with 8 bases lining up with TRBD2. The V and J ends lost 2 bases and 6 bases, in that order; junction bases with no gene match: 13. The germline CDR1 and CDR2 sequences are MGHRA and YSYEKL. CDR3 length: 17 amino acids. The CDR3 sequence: CASSQFPGGGPSDTQYF. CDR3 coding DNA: TGCGCCAGCAGCCAATTCCCTGGCGGGGGGCCATCGGATACGCAGTATTTT.

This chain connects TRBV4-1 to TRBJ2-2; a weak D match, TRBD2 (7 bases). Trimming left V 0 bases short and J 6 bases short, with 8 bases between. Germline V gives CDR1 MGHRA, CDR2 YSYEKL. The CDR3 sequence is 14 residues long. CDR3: CASSQEGGPGELFF. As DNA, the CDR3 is TGCGCCAGCAGCCAAGAGGGGGGGCCCGGGGAGCTGTTTTTT.

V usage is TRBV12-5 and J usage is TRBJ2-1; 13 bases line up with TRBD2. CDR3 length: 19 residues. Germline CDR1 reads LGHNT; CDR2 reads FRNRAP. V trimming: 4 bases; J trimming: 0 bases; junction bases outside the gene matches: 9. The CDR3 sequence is CASGSDTGLAGSSYNEQFF. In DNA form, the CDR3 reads TGTGCTAGTGGTTCCGACACGGGACTAGCGGGGAGCTCCTACAATGAGCAGTTCTTC.

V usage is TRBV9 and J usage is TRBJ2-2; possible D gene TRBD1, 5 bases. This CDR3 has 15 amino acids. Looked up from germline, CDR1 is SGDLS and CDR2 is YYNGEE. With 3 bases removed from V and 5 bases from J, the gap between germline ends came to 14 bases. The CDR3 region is CASSAMTEATGELFF. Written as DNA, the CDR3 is TGTGCCAGCAGCGCGATGACAGAGGCTACCGGGGAGCTGTTTTTT.

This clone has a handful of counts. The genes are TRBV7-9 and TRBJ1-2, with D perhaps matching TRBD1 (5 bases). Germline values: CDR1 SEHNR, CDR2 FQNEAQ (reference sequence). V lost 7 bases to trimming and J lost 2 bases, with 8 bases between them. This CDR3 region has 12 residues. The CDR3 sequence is CASTRGNYGYTF. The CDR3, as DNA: TGTGCCAGCACCCGGGGGAACTATGGCTACACCTTC.

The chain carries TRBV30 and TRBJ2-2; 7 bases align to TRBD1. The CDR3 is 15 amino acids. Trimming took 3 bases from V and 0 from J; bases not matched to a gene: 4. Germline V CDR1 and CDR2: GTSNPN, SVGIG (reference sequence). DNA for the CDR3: TGTGCCTGGAGAAGGGACAGTACGAACACCGGGGAGCTGTTTTTT. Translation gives CAWRRDSTNTGELFF. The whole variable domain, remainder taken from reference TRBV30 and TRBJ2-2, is SQTIHQWPATLVQPVGSPLSLECTVEGTSNPNLYWYRQAAGRGLQLLFYSVGIGQISSEVPQNLSASRPQDRQFILSSKKLLLSDSGFYLCAWRRDSTNTGELFFGEGSRLTVL.

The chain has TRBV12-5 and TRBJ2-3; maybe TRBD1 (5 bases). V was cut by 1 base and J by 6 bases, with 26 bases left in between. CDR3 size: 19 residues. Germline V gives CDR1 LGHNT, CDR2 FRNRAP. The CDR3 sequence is CASGLALSVSGPLPDTQYF. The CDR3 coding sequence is TGTGCTAGTGGTTTGGCACTCTCCGTTTCAGGGCCTCTCCCGGATACGCAGTATTTT.

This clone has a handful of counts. The CDR3 bases are TGCGCCAGCAGCCAAGATAGGGGCAGGGTAAACACCGGGGAGCTGTTTTTT. Its protein product is CASSQDRGRVNTGELFF. This chain uses TRBV4-1 with TRBJ2-2; the D gene is possibly TRBD1 (5 bases). With 0 bases removed from V and 2 bases from J, the gap between germline ends came to 13 bases. This CDR3 contains 17 residues. Germline CDR1 reads MGHRA; CDR2 reads YSYEKL.

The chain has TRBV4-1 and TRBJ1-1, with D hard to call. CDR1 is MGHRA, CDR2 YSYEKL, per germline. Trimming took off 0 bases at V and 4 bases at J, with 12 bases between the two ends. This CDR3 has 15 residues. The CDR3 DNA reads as TGCGCCAGCAGCCAAGATGAGATCCTCGTCACTGAAGCTTTCTTT. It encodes CASSQDEILVTEAFF.

Here the CDR3 DNA reads TGTGCCAGCAGTTACGGAGGGGCCGGGGAGCTGTTTTTT. It translates to CASSYGGAGELFF. The rearrangement links TRBV6-5 to TRBJ2-2; D possibly corresponds to TRBD2 (6 bases). The CDR3 totals 13 residues. V was clipped by 2 bases and J by 6 bases, with 7 bases between them. Germline loops: CDR1 MNHEY, CDR2 SVGAGI.